Presented here are 2 T cell receptor beta chains from one specimen sequenced in a study of T cells in Graves' hyperthyroidism and ophthalmopathy. Amplification yielded TCR beta CDR3 regions, with RNA transcripts as the source. During a first-round RT-PCR of the TCR CDR3, the HTBI primer set was used. TCRdb reprocessed the multiplex PCR reads with MiXCR, giving one entry per CDR3 protein. This table holds some 600,000 distinct CDR3 sequences, 46% found once. The sequenced sample was peripheral blood or thyroid tissue (not recorded which). The receptors shown here come from a woman between 18 and 29 years old with Graves' hyperthyroidism.

The genes are TRBV7-2 and TRBJ2-2, with 7 positions matching TRBD1. Germline loops: CDR1 SGHTA, CDR2 FQGNSA. The CDR3 runs to 16 residues. V gave up 5 bases and J gave up 0 bases; unmatched junction bases: 6. The CDR3 sequence: CASSTWTGANTGELFF. CDR3 DNA sequence: TGTGCCAGCAGCACCTGGACAGGAGCGAACACCGGGGAGCTGTTTTTT. Drawing the rest from reference TRBV7-2 and TRBJ2-2, the complete variable domain is GAGVSQSPSNKVTEKGKDVELRCDPISGHTALYWYRQSLGQGLEFLIYFQGNSAPDKSGLPSDRFSAERTGGSVSTLTIQRTQQEDSAVYLCASSTWTGANTGELFFGEGSRLTVL.

This rearrangement joins TRBV12-3 or TRBV12-4 to TRBJ1-3; 8 bases are a match to TRBD1. The length of the CDR3 is 14 residues. After removal of 6 bases from V and 4 bases from J, the junction contained 5 bases not matched to a gene. CDR3 DNA: TGTGCCAGCAGCCGACAGGGGAAAGGAAACACCATATATTTT. Translation: CASSRQGKGNTIYF.